Below, one T cell receptor beta chain is given with its context. Its antigen is unknown. TCRdb's table, derived via immunoSEQ multiplex PCR, lists solely in-frame clones and lacks some. The sample lists over 200,000 clones, 88% occurring once. This sample was taken from a study of Ad26.COV2.S vaccination and SARS-CoV-2 variants. Overall study results and limits: Researchers cautioned that TCR breadth and depth analyses may have underestimated total T cell responses.

As for treatment: some 20 received Ad26.COV2.S at low or high dose, single or two shots; about 5 received placebo; per-sample allocation not given. Specimens were obtained on day 63 following the first vaccine or placebo injection. Participants' vaccine, an Ad26 vector, delivered Wuhan-strain SARS-CoV-2 spike. The receptor was derived from a person between 18 and 60 years old who received the Ad26.COV2.S COVID-19 vaccine or a placebo. The source material was peripheral blood, sampled in a trial of Ad26.COV2.S vaccine versus placebo.

This CDR3 reads CASREDRGLMDTEAFF. The CDR3 nucleotides read TGTGCCAGCAGAGAGGACAGGGGGCTCATGGACACTGAAGCTTTCTTT. V gene TRBV5-6 combines with J gene TRBJ1-1; 11 nucleotides line up with TRBD1. The CDR3 has 16 amino acids. From germline, CDR1 is SGHDT and CDR2 YYEEEE. V trimming: 5 bases; J trimming: 3 bases; junction bases outside the gene matches: 9.